This TCR beta chain appears in the sequencing data of a study of T cells after yellow fever vaccination. Study-level results: Researchers report a weaker secondary response that nonetheless peaked faster, day 5 versus 15.

The germline V gene has CDR1 LNHNV and CDR2 YYDKDF (reference sequence). The trim removed 1 base at V and 0 bases at J, leaving 7 bases unmatched. This CDR3 is built from 18 residues. TCRdb independently ran MiXCR on the 5' RACE reads; one entry per CDR3 protein. The table lists roughly 520,000 distinct CDR3 sequences, 20% to 25% of them singletons. This clonotype has a handful of counts. What it binds is unknown. The receptor comes from a man between 18 and 29 years old who received the YFV17D yellow fever vaccine. The chain combines TRBV15 with TRBJ1-5; TRBD1 agrees at 9 bases. Material: PBMCs, obtained roughly 20 days after the first yellow fever vaccination. CDR3 DNA sequence: TGTGCCACCAGCAGAGGGGGACAGGGAGATTATAGCAATCAGCCCCAGCATTTT. It specifies CATSRGGQGDYSNQPQHF.